One sample yielded the 12 T cell receptor beta chains listed below, sequenced in a study of cytomegalovirus exposure and HLA in healthy donors. The PCR used 60 Vbeta and 13 Jbeta primers. The repertoire was sequenced with immunoSEQ multiplex PCR; TCRdb's copy has only in-frame clones and lacks some. The sample consists of roughly 170,000 clones, about 79% of them appearing once. The sequencing input was PBMCs. These receptors originate from a female donor in good health and CMV-seronegative.

CDR3 region: CASSQTGLAVGANVLTF. Here the CDR3 DNA reads TGTGCCAGCAGCCAAACGGGACTAGCAGTCGGGGCCAACGTCCTGACTTTC. The rearrangement joins TRBV7-2 to TRBJ2-6; 9 nucleotides line up with TRBD2. CDR1 SGHTA and CDR2 FQGNSA come from the germline V gene. The CDR3 covers 17 residues. After removal of 5 bases from V and 4 bases from J, the junction contained 9 bases not matched to a gene.

The chain carries TRBV7-6 and TRBJ2-7; D ambiguous. V was clipped by 5 bases and J by 2 bases, with 19 bases between them. CDR3 length equals 16 residues. Per the germline V gene, CDR1 is SGHVS and CDR2 is FNYEAQ. The CDR3 is CASSPNTRPLTYEQYF. The CDR3 DNA reads as TGTGCCAGCAGCCCCAACACCCGTCCCTTGACCTACGAGCAGTACTTC.

The chain employs TRBV30 and TRBJ2-7; D remains unclear. This CDR3 has 13 residues. The germline V gene encodes CDR1 GTSNPN and CDR2 SVGIG (reference sequence). V was shortened by 0 bases and J by 6 bases, with 12 bases between the two germline ends. This chain's CDR3 is CAWSVLRSGEQYF. The CDR3 coding sequence is TGTGCCTGGAGTGTACTGAGGTCTGGCGAGCAGTACTTC.

CDR3 DNA: TGTGCCAGTAGTATAGGGACGGTGATACAGGGTGAGCAGTTCTTC. Translation: CASSIGTVIQGEQFF. The chain links TRBV19 to TRBJ2-1, with a possible D match to TRBD1 (6 bases). Germline lookup yields CDR1 LNHDA and CDR2 SQIVND (reference sequence). The ends were cut back, 1 base at V and 9 bases at J, with 16 bases in the middle. CDR3 length: 15 amino acids.

The chain recombines TRBV6-1 with TRBJ2-3, with TRBD2 matching 10 bases. CDR3 length: 17 residues. The germline CDR1 and CDR2 sequences are MNHNS and SASEGT. Trimming took 0 bases from V and 4 from J; bases not matched to a gene: 7. The CDR3 here is CASSEASAGGAADTQYF. The CDR3 region has the DNA TGTGCCAGCAGTGAAGCGTCAGCGGGGGGGGCCGCAGATACGCAGTATTTT.

As to this clone: Other DNA variants within this sample encode the same CDR3. This chain joins TRBV29-1 and TRBJ1-1, with 7 bases matching TRBD1. After removal of 4 bases from V and 0 bases from J, the junction contained 2 bases not matched to a gene. The CDR3 length is 13 residues. The V gene's germline CDR1 is SQVTM and CDR2 ANQGSEA. CDR3 nucleotide sequence: TGCAGCGTTGGACAGGGCCTGAACACTGAAGCTTTCTTT. It yields the protein CSVGQGLNTEAFF.

This clone came up a few times. The chain carries TRBV5-1 and TRBJ1-1; TRBD1 matches 7 bases. J was trimmed by 8 bases and V by 3 bases; bases with no gene match: 4. Germline V gene lookup returns CDR1 SGHRS and CDR2 YFSETQ. The CDR3 is 12 amino acids. Here the CDR3 DNA reads TGCGCCAGCAGCTGGAACAGGGGAGAAGCTTTCTTT. Its protein product is CASSWNRGEAFF.

Turning to this clone: One junction end disagrees with the germline gene, perhaps due to a read error. The chain carries TRBV28 and TRBJ2-4; TRBD1 aligns across 8 bases. CDR3 length: 12 residues. The V gene's germline CDR1 is MDHEN and CDR2 SYDVKM. The CDR3 reads CTSSLGVTGVYF. DNA for the CDR3: TGTACCAGCAGTTTGGGGGTGACAGGGGTGTACTTC. The whole variable domain, remainder taken from reference TRBV28 and TRBJ2-4, is DVKVTQSSRYLVKRTGEKVFLECVQDMDHENMFWYRQDPGLGLRLIYFSYDVKMKEKGDIPEGYSVSREKKERFSLILESASTNQTSMYLCTSSLGVTGVYFGAGTRLSVL.

V usage is TRBV4-3 and J usage is TRBJ2-1, with TRBD2 matching 9 bases. V lost 1 base to trimming and J lost 7 bases; unmatched junction nucleotides: 8. Germline V gene data show CDR1 as LGHNA and CDR2 as YSLEER. The CDR3 covers 16 residues. The DNA of the CDR3 is TGCGCCAGCAGCCAAGGCACCCTAGCGGGAAAGAATGAGCAGTTCTTC. Encoded protein: CASSQGTLAGKNEQFF.

The CDR3 DNA reads as TGTGCCAGCAGCTTCGCAGGACCAGGGAACGAGCAGTACTTC. It translates to CASSFAGPGNEQYF. The gene calls are TRBV7-2 and TRBJ2-7; D possibly corresponds to TRBD1 (5 bases). The V gene's germline CDR1 is SGHTA and CDR2 FQGNSA. The CDR3 length is 14 residues. The V end lost 3 bases, the J end lost 5 bases, and 14 bases lay between the germline ends.

This sequence joins TRBV7-2 and TRBJ2-5; a weak D match, TRBD2 (7 bases). Trimming removed 3 bases at V and 4 bases at J, with 15 bases between. Germline CDR1 reads SGHTA; CDR2 reads FQGNSA. This CDR3 is built from 15 residues. The CDR3 coding sequence is TGTGCCAGCAGCTTGGCGCGGGGGCCCTTAGAGACCCAGTACTTC. Its protein product is CASSLARGPLETQYF.

The gene calls are TRBV10-3 and TRBJ2-6; D gene unclear. From germline, CDR1 is ENHRY and CDR2 SYGVKD. The germline V and J ends were trimmed by 0 bases and 0 bases, with 12 bases remaining between them. CDR3 length equals 18 residues. CDR3 amino acids: CAISESRFPSSGANVLTF. The CDR3 nucleotides read TGTGCCATCAGTGAGTCGAGATTCCCGAGCTCTGGGGCCAACGTCCTGACTTTC.